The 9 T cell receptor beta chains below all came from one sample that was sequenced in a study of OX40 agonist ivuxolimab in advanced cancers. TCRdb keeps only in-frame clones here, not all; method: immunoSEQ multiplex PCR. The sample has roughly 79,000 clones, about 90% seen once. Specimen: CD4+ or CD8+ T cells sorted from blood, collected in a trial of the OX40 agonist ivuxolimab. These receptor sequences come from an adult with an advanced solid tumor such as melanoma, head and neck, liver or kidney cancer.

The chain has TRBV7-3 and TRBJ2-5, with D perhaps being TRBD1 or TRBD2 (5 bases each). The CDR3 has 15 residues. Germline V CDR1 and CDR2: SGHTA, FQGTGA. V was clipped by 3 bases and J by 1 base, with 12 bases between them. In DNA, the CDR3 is TGTGCCAGCAGCTTCACCGGGGCCCCCCAAGAGACCCAGTACTTC. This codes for CASSFTGAPQETQYF.

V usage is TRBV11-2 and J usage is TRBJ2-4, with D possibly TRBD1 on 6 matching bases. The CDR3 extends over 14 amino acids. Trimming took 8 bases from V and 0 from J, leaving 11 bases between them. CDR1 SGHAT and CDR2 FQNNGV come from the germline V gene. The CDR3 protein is CASGRGLAKNIQYF. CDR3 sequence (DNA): TGTGCCAGCGGCAGGGGCCTAGCCAAAAACATTCAGTACTTC.

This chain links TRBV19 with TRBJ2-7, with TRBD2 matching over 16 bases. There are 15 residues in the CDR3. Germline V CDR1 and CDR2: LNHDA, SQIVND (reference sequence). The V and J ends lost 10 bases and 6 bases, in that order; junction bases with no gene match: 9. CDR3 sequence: CATAGTSGRVGEQYF. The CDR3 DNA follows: TGTGCCACCGCGGGGACTAGCGGGAGGGTAGGCGAGCAGTACTTC.

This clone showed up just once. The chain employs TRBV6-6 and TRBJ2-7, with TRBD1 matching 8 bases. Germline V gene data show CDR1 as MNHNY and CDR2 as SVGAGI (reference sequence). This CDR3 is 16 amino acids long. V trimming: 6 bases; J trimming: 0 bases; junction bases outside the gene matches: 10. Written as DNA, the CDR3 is TGTGCCAGCAGGCCCGACAGGGGCCTATTCTCCTACGAGCAGTACTTC. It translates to CASRPDRGLFSYEQYF.

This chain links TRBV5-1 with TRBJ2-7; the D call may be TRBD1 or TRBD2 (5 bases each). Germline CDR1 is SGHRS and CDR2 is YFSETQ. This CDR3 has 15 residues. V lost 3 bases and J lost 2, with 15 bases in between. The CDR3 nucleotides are TGCGCCAGCAGCTCAGGGACCCGAACAACCTACGAGCAGTACTTC. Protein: CASSSGTRTTYEQYF. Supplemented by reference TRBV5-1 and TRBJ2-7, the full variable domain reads KAGVTQTPRYLIKTRGQQVTLSCSPISGHRSVSWYQQTPGQGLQFLFEYFSETQRNKGNFPGRFSGRQFSNSRSEMNVSTLELGDSALYLCASSSGTRTTYEQYFGPGTRLTVT.

The CDR3 is CASSLRGGSGTEAFF. Written as DNA, the CDR3 is TGTGCCAGCAGCTTACGGGGGGGAAGCGGCACTGAAGCTTTCTTT. The chain is built from TRBV7-3 and TRBJ1-1; TRBD1 might be the D (5 bases). V was cut by 2 bases and J by 4 bases, with 14 bases left in between. Germline-derived CDR1 and CDR2 are SGHTA and FQGTGA. The CDR3 loop spans 15 amino acids.

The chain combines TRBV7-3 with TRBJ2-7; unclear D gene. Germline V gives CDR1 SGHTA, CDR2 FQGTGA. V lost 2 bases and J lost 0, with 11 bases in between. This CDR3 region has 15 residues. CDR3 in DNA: TGTGCCAGCAGCTTAGGCCTATCCCGCTCCTACGAGCAGTACTTC. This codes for CASSLGLSRSYEQYF. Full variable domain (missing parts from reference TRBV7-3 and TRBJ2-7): GAGVSQTPSNKVTEKGKYVELRCDPISGHTALYWYRQSLGQGPEFLIYFQGTGAADDSGLPNDRFFAVRPEGSVSTLKIQRTERGDSAVYLCASSLGLSRSYEQYFGPGTRLTVT.

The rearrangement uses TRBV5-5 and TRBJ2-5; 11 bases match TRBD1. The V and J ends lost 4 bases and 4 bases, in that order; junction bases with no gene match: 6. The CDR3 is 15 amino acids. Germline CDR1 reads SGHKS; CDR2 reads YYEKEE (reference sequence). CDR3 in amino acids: CASSKGQGGSETQYF. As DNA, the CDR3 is TGTGCCAGCAGCAAGGGACAGGGGGGATCAGAGACCCAGTACTTC.

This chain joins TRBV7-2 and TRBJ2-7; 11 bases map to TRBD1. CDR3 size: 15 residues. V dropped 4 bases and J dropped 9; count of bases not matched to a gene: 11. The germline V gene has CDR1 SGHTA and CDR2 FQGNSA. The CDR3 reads CASSWAGQGGVRQYF. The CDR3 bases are TGTGCCAGCAGCTGGGCGGGACAGGGGGGAGTTAGGCAGTACTTC.